This T cell receptor (beta chain) was captured by sequencing in a study of T cell repertoires in cytomegalovirus infection. Turning to the study itself: Indicated by public TCR beta signatures were CMV infection and matching HLA type.

Study findings and constraints: In two of eight donors, the top clonotype was HLA-C-restricted CMV-specific. CMV carriers with the relevant HLA were identified by cumulative public TCR beta family frequency.

TCRdb fed the reads into MiXCR, producing one record per CDR3 protein. The sample lists fewer than 250,000 distinct CDR3 sequences; 12% were seen once. This clonotype was counted at least ten times. The antigen remains undetermined. This clonotype was sampled from a human donor in good health (CMV status not recorded). Some clones in this sample may be carry-over from other donors' samples. The source material was PBMCs.

CDR3 protein: CASPPGGVDTQYF. In DNA form, the CDR3 reads TGTGCCAGCCCACCGGGCGGGGTAGATACGCAGTATTTT. The V gene is TRBV14, the J gene TRBJ2-3; tentatively, D is TRBD2 (6 bases). The CDR3 extends over 13 amino acids. V lost 8 bases and J lost 5, with 14 bases in between. Germline values: CDR1 SGHDN, CDR2 FVKESK.